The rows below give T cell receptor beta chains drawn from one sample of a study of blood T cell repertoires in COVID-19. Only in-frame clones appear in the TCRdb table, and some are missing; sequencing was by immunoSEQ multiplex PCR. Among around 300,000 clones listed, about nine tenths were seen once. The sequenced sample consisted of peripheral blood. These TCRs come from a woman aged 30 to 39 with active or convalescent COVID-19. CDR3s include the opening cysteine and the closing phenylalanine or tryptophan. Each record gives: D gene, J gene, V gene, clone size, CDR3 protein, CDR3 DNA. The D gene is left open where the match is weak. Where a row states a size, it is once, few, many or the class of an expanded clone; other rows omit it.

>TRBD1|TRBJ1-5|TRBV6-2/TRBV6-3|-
CASSTGARQPQHF
TGTGCCAGCAGTACAGGGGCGAGGCAGCCCCAGCATTTT
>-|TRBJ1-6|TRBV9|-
CASSLDSGLNSPLHF
TGTGCCAGCAGCCTGGACAGCGGATTAAATTCACCCCTCCACTTT
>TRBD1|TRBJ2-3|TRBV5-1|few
CASSGQGAGTDTQYF
TGCGCCAGCAGCGGTCAGGGGGCCGGCACAGATACGCAGTATTTT
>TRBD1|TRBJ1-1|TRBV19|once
CASSATGVNTEAFF
TGTGCCAGTAGTGCGACAGGGGTGAACACTGAAGCTTTCTTT
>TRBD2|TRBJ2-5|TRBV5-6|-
CASSLTSVRETQYF
TGTGCCAGCAGCTTGACTAGCGTCCGGGAGACCCAGTACTTC
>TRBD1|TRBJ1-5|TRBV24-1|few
CATSDFPGQGARKVPQHF
TGTGCCACCAGTGATTTCCCGGGACAGGGAGCCCGAAAGGTGCCCCAGCATTTT
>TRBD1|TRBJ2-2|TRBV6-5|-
CASREGAVTGELFF
TGTGCCAGCAGAGAGGGGGCCGTCACCGGGGAGCTGTTTTTT
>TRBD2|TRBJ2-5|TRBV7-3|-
CASSRLAGDPQYF
TGTGCCAGCAGCCGACTAGCGGGGGACCCACAGTACTTC
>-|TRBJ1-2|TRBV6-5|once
CASRVGQSPASTF
TGTGCCAGCAGGGTCGGACAGAGCCCAGCCTCCACCTTC
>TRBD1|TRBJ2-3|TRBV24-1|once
CATQGARGNTQYF
TGTGCCACACAGGGGGCGCGGGGGAATACGCAGTATTTT
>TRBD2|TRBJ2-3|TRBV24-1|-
CATSGTSGGTTDTQYF
TGTGCCACCAGTGGGACTAGCGGGGGGACCACAGATACGCAGTATTTT
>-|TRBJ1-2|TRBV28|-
CASSMGAGYGYTF
TGTGCCAGCAGTATGGGCGCGGGTTATGGCTACACCTTC
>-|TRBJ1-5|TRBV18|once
CASSPAGKDQPQHF
TGTGCCAGCTCACCCGCAGGGAAGGATCAGCCCCAGCATTTT
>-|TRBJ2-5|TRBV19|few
CASKERGRETQYF
TGTGCCAGTAAAGAGAGAGGGCGGGAGACCCAGTACTTC
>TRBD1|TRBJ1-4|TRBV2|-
CASREARGDEKLFF
TGTGCCAGCCGCGAGGCCAGGGGGGATGAAAAACTGTTTTTT
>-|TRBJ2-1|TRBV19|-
CASSKDRTGPLYNEQFF
TGTGCCAGTAGTAAGGATAGAACAGGACCCCTTTACAATGAGCAGTTCTTC
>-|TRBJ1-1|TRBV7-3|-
CASSLPGELNTEAFF
TGTGCCAGCAGCCTCCCCGGGGAATTGAACACTGAAGCTTTCTTT
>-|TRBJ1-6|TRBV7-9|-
CASSLAQGANSPLHF
TGTGCCAGCAGCTTAGCACAGGGCGCTAATTCACCCCTCCACTTT
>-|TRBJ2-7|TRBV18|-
CASSQIQGGEQYF
TGTGCCAGCTCGCAAATTCAAGGGGGCGAGCAGTACTTC
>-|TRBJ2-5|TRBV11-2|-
CASSKDYQETQYF
TGTGCCAGCAGCAAGGACTACCAAGAGACCCAGTACTTC
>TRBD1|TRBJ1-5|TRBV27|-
CASSLTPLRGLGNQPQHF
TGTGCCAGCAGTTTAACCCCACTCAGGGGGCTCGGCAATCAGCCCCAGCATTTT
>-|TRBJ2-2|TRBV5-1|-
CASSLVATRWTGELFF
TGCGCCAGCAGCTTGGTCGCAACCCGGTGGACCGGGGAGCTGTTTTTT
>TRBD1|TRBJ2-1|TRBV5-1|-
CASSSYPGQGYNEQFF
TGCGCCAGCAGCTCTTATCCGGGACAGGGGTACAATGAGCAGTTCTTC
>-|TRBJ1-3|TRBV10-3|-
CAIRQGSGTIYF
TGTGCCATCAGGCAGGGCAGTGGCACCATATATTTT
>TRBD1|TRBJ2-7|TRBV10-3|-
CASSQGAGASYEQYF
TGTGCCAGCTCCCAGGGGGCAGGGGCATCCTACGAGCAGTACTTC
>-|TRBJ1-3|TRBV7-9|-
CASSPVNTIYF
TGTGCCAGCAGCCCCGTGAACACCATATATTTT
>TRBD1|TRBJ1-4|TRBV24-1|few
CATSDPRGPGEKLFF
TGTGCCACCAGTGATCCGAGGGGGCCGGGAGAAAAACTGTTTTTT
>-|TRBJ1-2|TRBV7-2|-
CASSFGGANYGYTF
TGTGCCAGCAGCTTCGGCGGGGCTAACTATGGCTACACCTTC
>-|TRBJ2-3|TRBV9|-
CASSARQATDTQYF
TGTGCCAGCAGCGCCCGACAGGCCACAGATACGCAGTATTTT
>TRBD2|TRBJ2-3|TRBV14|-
CASSHLMAETSGGSGEQYF
TGTGCCAGCAGCCATCTCATGGCGGAGACTAGCGGGGGGTCCGGTGAGCAGTATTTT
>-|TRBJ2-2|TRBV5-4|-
CASSSPGTTNTGELFF
TGTGCCAGCAGCAGTCCCGGGACAACGAACACCGGGGAGCTGTTTTTT
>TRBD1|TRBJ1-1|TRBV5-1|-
CASSARQGYATEAFF
TGCGCCAGCAGCGCACGACAGGGTTACGCCACTGAAGCTTTCTTT
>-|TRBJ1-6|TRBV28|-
CASSLNQVNSPLHF
TGTGCCAGCAGTTTAAATCAGGTTAATTCACCCCTCCACTTT
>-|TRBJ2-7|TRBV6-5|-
CASRKTSDEQYF
TGTGCCAGCAGGAAGACTAGTGACGAGCAGTACTTC
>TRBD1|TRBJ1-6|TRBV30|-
CARSTGVNSPLHF
TGTGCCAGATCGACAGGGGTAAATTCACCCCTCCACTTT
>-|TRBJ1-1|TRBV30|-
CASGIRGNTEAFF
TGTGCCTCGGGGATACGAGGGAACACTGAAGCTTTCTTT
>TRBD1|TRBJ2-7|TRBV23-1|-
CASSHPGQGYDITFAYEQYF
TGCGCCAGCAGTCATCCCGGACAGGGGTACGACATAACCTTTGCCTACGAGCAGTACTTC
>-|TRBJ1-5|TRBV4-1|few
CASSQLQFSNQPQHF
TGCGCCAGCAGCCAGTTACAGTTTAGCAATCAGCCCCAGCATTTT
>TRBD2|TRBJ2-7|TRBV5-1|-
CASSFSRGGGYEQYF
TGCGCCAGCAGCTTCAGTCGCGGGGGTGGCTACGAGCAGTACTTC
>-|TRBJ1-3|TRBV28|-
CASTPGVAGNTIYF
TGTGCCAGCACCCCAGGGGTGGCGGGAAACACCATATATTTT
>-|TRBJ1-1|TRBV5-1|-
CASSFIPQGNTEAFF
TGCGCCAGCAGCTTTATACCTCAGGGGAACACTGAAGCTTTCTTT